Below are 8 T cell receptor beta chains sequenced from a single sample in a study of blood T cell repertoires in COVID-19. The protocol was immunoSEQ multiplex PCR, while the TCRdb copy is restricted to in-frame clones and leaves out a portion. This table holds 150,000 to 200,000 clones, approximately 87% found once. The sequencing sample was made of peripheral blood. Receptors originate from a young woman who had recovered from COVID-19.

This clone was seen a handful of times. Additional DNA sequences in this sample encode the identical CDR3. The chain uses TRBV30 and TRBJ1-6, with 11 bases that match TRBD1. Trimming took 3 bases from V and 10 from J; bases not matched to a gene: 5. Germline assignment: CDR1 GTSNPN and CDR2 SVGIG (reference sequence). The CDR3 length is 14 residues. The CDR3 region is CAWRKGQGGSPLHF. In DNA form, the CDR3 reads TGTGCCTGGAGAAAGGGACAGGGGGGCTCACCCCTCCACTTT.

The rearrangement joins TRBV7-2 to TRBJ1-1, with 7 bases lining up with TRBD1. V lost 3 bases, J lost 3 bases, and 13 bases stayed unmatched. CDR3 length: 17 residues. Germline V lookup: CDR1 SGHTA, CDR2 FQGNSA. As DNA, the CDR3 is TGTGCCAGCAGCTTTGCGACAGGGAACCATTTGGACACTGAAGCTTTCTTT. This translates into CASSFATGNHLDTEAFF.

The V and J genes are TRBV9 and TRBJ2-3; 10 positions agree with TRBD2. This CDR3 comprises 16 residues. Germline CDR1 reads SGDLS; CDR2 reads YYNGEE. J was trimmed by 1 base and V by 3 bases; bases with no gene match: 5. The CDR3 nucleotides read TGTGCCAGCAGCGACAGCGGGACTAGCGGCACAGATACGCAGTATTTT. It codes for CASSDSGTSGTDTQYF.

V usage is TRBV11-2 and J usage is TRBJ2-1, with D tentatively TRBD2 (5 bases). The ends were cut back, 3 bases at V and 7 bases at J, with 13 bases in the middle. In germline, CDR1 is SGHAT, CDR2 FQNNGV. The CDR3 runs 14 residues. The CDR3 region has the DNA TGTGCCAGCAGCTTCAGACCCGGGGATAATGAGCAGTTCTTC. This encodes CASSFRPGDNEQFF. The full variable domain, in which reference TRBV11-2 and TRBJ2-1 provide the parts outside the CDR3, is EAGVAQSPRYKIIEKRQSVAFWCNPISGHATLYWYQQILGQGPKLLIQFQNNGVVDDSQLPKDRFSAERLKGVDSTLKIQPAKLEDSAVYLCASSFRPGDNEQFFGPGTRLTVL.

This sequence joins TRBV4-1 and TRBJ2-7; 10 positions match TRBD2. CDR1 MGHRA and CDR2 YSYEKL come from the germline V gene. Losses at the gene ends were 4 bases for V and 1 base for J; bases not matched to a gene: 4. This CDR3 comprises 15 residues. CDR3 loop: CASSLVAGGSYEQYV. In nucleotides, the CDR3 is TGCGCCAGCAGCCTCGTAGCGGGAGGATCCTACGAGCAGTACGTC.

The rearrangement joins TRBV5-1 to TRBJ2-1, with 10 bases that match TRBD2. The V gene's germline CDR1 is SGHRS and CDR2 YFSETQ. Germline trimming cut 0 bases from V and 6 bases from J; bases unmatched to any gene: 3. This CDR3 spans 15 amino acids. Written as DNA, the CDR3 is TGCGCCAGCAGCTTGGTTGTAGCGGGGGGCAATGAGCAGTTCTTC. Protein sequence: CASSLVVAGGNEQFF.

This chain connects TRBV9 to TRBJ1-2; tentative D call: TRBD1 (5 bases). The CDR3 totals 14 residues. V lost 0 bases, J lost 5 bases, and 11 bases lay in between. Per the germline V gene, CDR1 is SGDLS and CDR2 is YYNGEE. CDR3 in DNA: TGTGCCAGCAGCGTAGAGGTAGGGGCGTATGGCTACACCTTC. Residues: CASSVEVGAYGYTF.

This chain uses TRBV7-9 with TRBJ2-2; 8 bases match TRBD1. The CDR3 length is 15 residues. With V trimmed by 3 bases and J by 4 bases, 4 bases remained unmatched. The V gene's germline CDR1 is SEHNR and CDR2 FQNEAQ (reference sequence). The CDR3 DNA reads TGTGCCAGCAGCTTTTTGCAGGGGGCCACCGGGGAGCTGTTTTTT. It specifies CASSFLQGATGELFF.